What follows are 22 T cell receptor beta chains derived from one specimen sequenced in a study of blood T cells in healthy people across ages. PCR was performed a second time for about 7 to 11 cycles using a sample-barcoded 5' primer and a J-beta primer mix. One entry per CDR3 protein results from TCRdb running MiXCR on the 5' RACE reads. The table lists 780,000 or so distinct CDR3 sequences, about 55% of them singletons. Sequencing was carried out using blood. These receptors all stem from a man aged 80 or over in good health.

In regard to this clonotype: The conserved phenylalanine or tryptophan is not found at the CDR3 terminus, so this likely reflects a read error. This chain links TRBV9 with TRBJ2-7; D might be TRBD1 (5 bases). The CDR3 has 12 amino acids. Germline CDR1 SGDLS, CDR2 YYNGEE. The V and J ends lost 3 bases and 6 bases respectively, with 10 bases between them. CDR3 coding DNA: TGTGCCAGCAGCGCCGACAGCGTCGAGCAGTACTGC. It specifies CASSADSVEQYC.

This chain joins TRBV5-1 and TRBJ2-1; the D gene is possibly TRBD2 (6 bases). The CDR3 extends over 15 amino acids. Deletions cut 5 bases from V and 4 bases from J, with 16 bases between. Germline V gene lookup returns CDR1 SGHRS and CDR2 YFSETQ. The CDR3 DNA reads TGCGCCAGCAGTCCTGTGGGGGGTCCTTACAATGAGCAGTTCTTC. Encoded protein: CASSPVGGPYNEQFF.

Only one count was recorded for this clonotype. A read error may account for a junction end that differs from germline. J is TRBJ2-5 and V is TRBV5-5, with 9 bases matching TRBD2. Germline CDR1 reads SGHKS; CDR2 reads YYEKEE (reference sequence). CDR3 length equals 15 residues. The CDR3 spells CAGSFTGTSWETQYF. The CDR3 nucleotides read TGTGCCGGCAGCTTCACCGGGACTAGCTGGGAGACCCAGTACTTC.

This clonotype came up many times. The chain employs TRBV7-9 and TRBJ1-1, with TRBD1 matching 10 bases. The V gene end was trimmed by 3 bases and the J gene end by 3 bases; junction bases not matched to a gene: 1. The germline CDR1 and CDR2 sequences are SEHNR and FQNEAQ (reference sequence). The CDR3 is 14 amino acids. The CDR3 DNA follows: TGTGCCAGCAGCTTCGGACAGGGGGACACTGAAGCTTTCTTT. This codes for CASSFGQGDTEAFF.

This clonotype was seen a handful of times. The CDR3 protein is CASSVALGGYEQYF. CDR3 bases: TGTGCCAGCAGCGTAGCTCTAGGGGGCTACGAGCAGTACTTC. This chain uses TRBV9 with TRBJ2-7; D is perhaps TRBD1 (6 bases). Per the germline V gene, CDR1 is SGDLS and CDR2 is YYNGEE. V lost 0 bases, J lost 3 bases, and 10 bases lay in between. This CDR3 contains 14 residues.

A single count supports this clonotype. The rearrangement uses TRBV28 and TRBJ2-1; D call uncertain. V was trimmed by 3 bases and J by 2 bases, leaving 8 bases between them. Germline CDR1 reads MDHEN; CDR2 reads SYDVKM. This CDR3 region has 14 residues. Here the CDR3 DNA reads TGTGCCAGCAGTTTCAACGGAGCCTACAATGAGCAGTTCTTC. Its protein is CASSFNGAYNEQFF.

The CDR3 bases are TGCAGTGCTAGAGATTCCAACTCCTACGAGCAGTACTTC. Encoded protein: CSARDSNSYEQYF. V gene TRBV20-1 combines with J gene TRBJ2-7; no clear D. Between the trimmed V and J ends, which lost 0 bases and 0 bases, there was a span of 6 bases. Per germline, CDR1 DFQATT and CDR2 SNEGSKA (reference sequence). The CDR3 has 13 residues.

This clonotype was observed a handful of times. This chain links TRBV11-2 with TRBJ2-3, with D perhaps matching TRBD2 (5 bases). With 5 bases removed from V and 1 base from J, the gap between germline ends came to 16 bases. Germline V gene lookup returns CDR1 SGHAT and CDR2 FQNNGV. The CDR3 spans 16 residues. The CDR3, as DNA: TGTGCCAGCAGCCCGTCAAACGGAGCGGGCACAGATACGCAGTATTTT. This gives the protein CASSPSNGAGTDTQYF.

The genes are TRBV6-5 and TRBJ2-3; D may be TRBD2 (6 bases). Germline V CDR1 and CDR2: MNHEY, SVGAGI. Trimming removed 0 bases at V and 4 bases at J, with 17 bases between. CDR3 length equals 17 residues. The CDR3: CASSYSGLASSPDTQYF. As DNA, the CDR3 is TGTGCCAGCAGTTACTCAGGGCTAGCGAGTTCCCCAGATACGCAGTATTTT.

V usage is TRBV9 and J usage is TRBJ1-5; 7 bases agree with TRBD1. The V segment lost 2 bases and the J segment 7 bases; nucleotides outside the gene matches: 6. Germline V gene lookup returns CDR1 SGDLS and CDR2 YYNGEE. CDR3 size: 14 residues. CDR3 DNA sequence: TGTGCCAGCAGCGTTACAGGGGTCGACCAGCCCCAGCATTTT. This codes for CASSVTGVDQPQHF.

The CDR3 DNA reads TGTGCCAGCACGGAGAGGGGGGACTATGGCTACACCTTC. It translates to CASTERGDYGYTF. The chain combines TRBV12-3 or TRBV12-4 with TRBJ1-2, with a weak D call TRBD1 (6 bases). The CDR3 is made up of 13 amino acids. V dropped 7 bases and J dropped 3 bases, with 12 bases sitting between them.

The V and J genes are TRBV12-3 or TRBV12-4 and TRBJ1-2; D not certain. V was cut by 3 bases and J by 8 bases, with 10 bases left in between. The length of the CDR3 is 12 residues. The CDR3 loop reads CASSFKGPGYTF. Here the CDR3 DNA reads TGTGCCAGCAGTTTCAAGGGTCCCGGCTACACCTTC.

This clonotype was detected a few times. The J gene is TRBJ2-4, the V gene TRBV5-1; no clear D. Looked up from germline, CDR1 is SGHRS and CDR2 is YFSETQ. With 0 bases removed from V and 10 bases from J, the gap between germline ends came to 20 bases. The length of the CDR3 is 16 residues. DNA for the CDR3: TGCGCCAGCAGCTTGGAGTCCCCGCGTATGAAGGGTATTCAGTACTTC. Amino acid sequence: CASSLESPRMKGIQYF.

This chain links TRBV20-1 with TRBJ2-1; 12 positions agree with TRBD2. After removal of 3 bases from V and 7 bases from J, the junction contained 10 bases not matched to a gene. Germline CDR1 is DFQATT and CDR2 is SNEGSKA (reference sequence). The CDR3 spans 16 residues. CDR3 nucleotides: TGCAGTGCTAGGGGAAGGACTAGCGGGACGCGGAATGAGCAGTTCTTC. This encodes CSARGRTSGTRNEQFF.

V and J are TRBV28 and TRBJ2-1, with 9 bases matching TRBD2. The CDR3 extends over 16 amino acids. CDR1 and CDR2 from the germline V gene are MDHEN and SYDVKM. J was trimmed by 12 bases and V by 4 bases; bases with no gene match: 16. CDR3 amino acids: CASSSFTGLAGTGQFF. DNA of the CDR3: TGTGCCAGCAGTTCCTTTACGGGACTAGCTGGGACGGGGCAGTTCTTC.

The chain carries TRBV7-9 and TRBJ2-3; D is possibly TRBD2 (7 bases). The CDR3 totals 14 residues. The ends were cut back, 1 base at V and 9 bases at J, with 14 bases in the middle. Germline CDR1 reads SEHNR; CDR2 reads FQNEAQ (reference sequence). The DNA for the CDR3 is TGTGCCAGCAGCTTAGTCCGGGGGGCAGGGACGCAGTATTTT. Its translation is CASSLVRGAGTQYF.

The rearrangement links TRBV9 to TRBJ2-1, with D perhaps matching TRBD1 (6 bases). V gave up 7 bases and J gave up 1 base, with 15 bases separating them. CDR3 length: 15 amino acids. The germline CDR1 and CDR2 sequences are SGDLS and YYNGEE. The CDR3 spells CASGALQGSYNEQFF. In DNA form, the CDR3 reads TGTGCCAGCGGCGCCCTGCAGGGGTCCTACAATGAGCAGTTCTTC.

V and J are TRBV5-1 and TRBJ2-7, with a weak D call TRBD1 (6 bases). Germline assignment: CDR1 SGHRS and CDR2 YFSETQ. Trimming took 6 bases from V and 4 from J, leaving 14 bases between them. CDR3 size: 13 residues. The CDR3 region is CASKAQGTYEQYF. The CDR3 DNA reads as TGCGCCAGCAAGGCGCAGGGGACGTACGAGCAGTACTTC.

The chain uses TRBV20-1 and TRBJ2-5; 11 bases match TRBD1. The J call is doubtful: the DNA matches TRBJ2-7 better. CDR3 length equals 13 residues. CDR1 and CDR2 from the germline V gene are DFQATT and SNEGSKA (reference sequence). CDR3 coding DNA: TGCAGTGCACCCAGGGACAGGGGGAACGAGCAGTACTTC. Its protein is CSAPRDRGNEQYF.

This clonotype was seen a handful of times. The V gene is TRBV12-3 or TRBV12-4, the J gene TRBJ2-3; D is possibly TRBD2 (5 bases). V was pared by 5 bases and J by 4 bases, with 10 bases between. The CDR3 is 13 residues long. The CDR3 here is CASSVQRSDTQYF. CDR3 nucleotide sequence: TGTGCCAGCAGTGTCCAGCGGTCAGATACGCAGTATTTT.

This clonotype was picked up a small number of times. This rearrangement joins TRBV4-1 to TRBJ2-7; D is uncertain. The V end lost 2 bases, the J end lost 3 bases, and 8 bases lay between the germline ends. The V gene's germline CDR1 is MGHRA and CDR2 YSYEKL. CDR3 length equals 13 residues. CDR3 coding DNA: TGCGCCAGCAGCCAACCCAACGACTACGAGCAGTACTTC. It specifies CASSQPNDYEQYF.

J is TRBJ2-4 and V is TRBV5-6; D is ambiguous. Trimming removed 0 bases at V and 11 bases at J, with 12 bases between. The CDR3 has 13 amino acids. The germline CDR1 and CDR2 sequences are SGHDT and YYEEEE. Written as DNA, the CDR3 is TGTGCCAGCAGCTTGGATGACGGGTCTCTTCAGTACTTC. Protein: CASSLDDGSLQYF.